The clone carrying this TCR beta chain occurred a few times. The CDR3 has 14 amino acids. Trimming removed 5 bases at V and 3 bases at J, with 13 bases between. Germline lookup yields CDR1 SEHNR and CDR2 FQNEAQ (reference sequence). This sample is drawn from a study of T cells in localized non-small cell lung cancer. Clones were sequenced by immunoSEQ multiplex PCR, and TCRdb holds only the in-frame ones, with some missing. The table shows tens of thousands of clones, with 80% to 85% occurring only once. The sample was peripheral blood mononuclear cells, taken before any cancer treatment. The gene calls are TRBV7-9 and TRBJ1-1, with D unresolved. This receptor was obtained from a male donor aged 60 or over with stage II lung adenocarcinoma. CDR3 in DNA: TGTGCCAGCAGCCGGGGAGTTGGGTACACTGAAGCTTTCTTT. Its translation is CASSRGVGYTEAFF.